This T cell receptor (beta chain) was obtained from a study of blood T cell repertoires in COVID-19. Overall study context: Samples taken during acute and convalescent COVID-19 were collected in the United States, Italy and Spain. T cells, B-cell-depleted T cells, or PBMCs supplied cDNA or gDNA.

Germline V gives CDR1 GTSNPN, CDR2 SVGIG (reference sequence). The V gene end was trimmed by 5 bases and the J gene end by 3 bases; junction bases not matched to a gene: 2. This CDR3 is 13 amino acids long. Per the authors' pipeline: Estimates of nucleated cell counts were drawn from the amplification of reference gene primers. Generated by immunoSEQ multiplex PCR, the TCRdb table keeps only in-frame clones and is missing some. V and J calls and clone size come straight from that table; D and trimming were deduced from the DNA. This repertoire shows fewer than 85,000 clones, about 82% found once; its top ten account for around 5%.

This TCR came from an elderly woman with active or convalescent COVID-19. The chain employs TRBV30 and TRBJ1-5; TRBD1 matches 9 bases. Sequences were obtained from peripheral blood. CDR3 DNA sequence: TGTGCCTGGGGGACAGGGTACAATCAGCCCCAGCATTTT. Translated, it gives CAWGTGYNQPQHF.